A selection of T cell receptor beta chains follows, all from one sample in a study of CD8+CD57+ T cells in acquired aplastic anemia. TCRdb redid the calling of the reads with MiXCR, one entry per CDR3 protein. Here the sample spans 150,000 to 200,000 distinct CDR3 sequences, around 65% being singletons. Sequenced: sorted CD4+, CD8+, or CD8+CD57+ T cells (not recorded which) from PBMCs. The receptors were sampled from a human donor with severe aplastic anemia or a healthy control (not recorded which). Each CDR3 is given with its conserved first and last residue. Each record gives: J gene, clone size, D gene, V gene, CDR3 protein, CDR3 DNA. D genes are given only for firm matches. The listing skips clone size in some rows; elsewhere it reads once, few, many or a size class.

J gene: TRBJ1-3
clone size: NA
D gene: TRBD1
V gene: TRBV25-1
CDR3 protein: CASSYHGQGLVTIYF
CDR3 DNA: TGTGCCAGCAGCTATCATGGACAGGGGTTAGTCACCATATATTTT

J gene: TRBJ2-7
clone size: few
D gene: NA
V gene: TRBV15
CDR3 protein: CATSRDLSAYHYEQYF
CDR3 DNA: TGTGCCACCAGCAGAGACCTGTCGGCGTACCACTACGAGCAGTACTTC

J gene: TRBJ2-7
clone size: NA
D gene: TRBD1
V gene: TRBV24-1
CDR3 protein: CATSDGGTGSPGEQYF
CDR3 DNA: TGTGCCACCAGTGACGGAGGGACAGGCTCCCCGGGAGAGCAGTACTTC

J gene: TRBJ2-1
clone size: NA
D gene: NA
V gene: TRBV19
CDR3 protein: CASSIFEGAGNEQFF
CDR3 DNA: TGTGCCAGTAGTATTTTCGAGGGGGCGGGAAATGAGCAGTTCTTC

J gene: TRBJ2-7
clone size: NA
D gene: TRBD1
V gene: TRBV24-1
CDR3 protein: CATSDPDRGDEQYF
CDR3 DNA: TGTGCCACCAGTGACCCGGACAGGGGGGACGAGCAGTACTTC

J gene: TRBJ2-3
clone size: NA
D gene: NA
V gene: TRBV7-9
CDR3 protein: CASSFRGDTQYF
CDR3 DNA: TGTGCCAGCAGCTTTCGGGGGGATACGCAGTATTTT

J gene: TRBJ1-3
clone size: NA
D gene: TRBD1
V gene: TRBV19
CDR3 protein: CASSIGGTGEAGNTIYF
CDR3 DNA: TGTGCCAGTAGTATAGGGGGGACAGGGGAAGCAGGAAACACCATATATTTT

J gene: TRBJ2-7
clone size: many
D gene: NA
V gene: TRBV5-6
CDR3 protein: CASSPGLGSYEQYF
CDR3 DNA: TGTGCCAGCAGCCCGGGTCTGGGGTCCTACGAGCAGTACTTC

J gene: TRBJ1-1
clone size: NA
D gene: TRBD1
V gene: TRBV10-3
CDR3 protein: CAISFDRGTEAFF
CDR3 DNA: TGTGCCATCAGTTTCGACAGGGGCACTGAAGCTTTCTTT

J gene: TRBJ2-7
clone size: many
D gene: NA
V gene: TRBV7-9
CDR3 protein: CASTNTATPPGSYEQYF
CDR3 DNA: TGTGCCAGCACAAACACCGCGACCCCTCCGGGCTCCTACGAGCAGTACTTC

J gene: TRBJ2-7
clone size: NA
D gene: TRBD1
V gene: TRBV6-6
CDR3 protein: CASSTTGASGEQYF
CDR3 DNA: TGTGCCAGCAGTACCACAGGGGCCTCGGGGGAGCAGTACTTC

J gene: TRBJ2-2
clone size: NA
D gene: NA
V gene: TRBV10-3
CDR3 protein: CATQGSGGGRSPLHFGNGELFF
CDR3 DNA: NA

J gene: TRBJ1-1
clone size: NA
D gene: NA
V gene: TRBV7-8
CDR3 protein: CASSLLRYQLQYTEAFF
CDR3 DNA: TGTGCCAGCAGCCTATTACGATACCAATTACAGTACACTGAAGCTTTCTTT

J gene: TRBJ2-7
clone size: NA
D gene: TRBD2
V gene: TRBV12-5
CDR3 protein: CASSQTSGGRKQYF
CDR3 DNA: TGTGCCAGCAGTCAAACTAGCGGGGGCCGAAAGCAGTACTTC

J gene: TRBJ1-4
clone size: many
D gene: NA
V gene: TRBV7-8
CDR3 protein: CASSLVTPTRDEKLFF
CDR3 DNA: TGTGCCAGCAGCTTAGTTACCCCTACAAGGGATGAAAAACTGTTTTTT

J gene: TRBJ2-3
clone size: NA
D gene: NA
V gene: TRBV5-1
CDR3 protein: CASSLDPGSDTQYF
CDR3 DNA: TGCGCCAGCAGCTTGGATCCAGGGTCAGATACGCAGTATTTT

J gene: TRBJ1-6
clone size: NA
D gene: NA
V gene: TRBV7-9
CDR3 protein: CASSLVSGDIGSPLHF
CDR3 DNA: TGCGCCAGCAGCTTGGTCAGCGGGGATATCGGTTCACCCCTCCACTTT

J gene: TRBJ2-2
clone size: NA
D gene: NA
V gene: TRBV20-1
CDR3 protein: CSATKGIYTGELFF
CDR3 DNA: TGCAGTGCTACCAAGGGCATCTACACCGGGGAGCTGTTTTTT

J gene: TRBJ2-3
clone size: NA
D gene: NA
V gene: TRBV9
CDR3 protein: CASSVNEDTQYF
CDR3 DNA: TGTGCCAGCAGCGTAAATGAAGATACGCAGTATTTT

J gene: TRBJ1-3
clone size: few
D gene: NA
V gene: TRBV7-6
CDR3 protein: CASRKTDSGNTIYF
CDR3 DNA: TGTGCCAGCAGAAAGACGGATTCTGGAAACACCATATATTTT

J gene: TRBJ1-6
clone size: few
D gene: NA
V gene: TRBV2
CDR3 protein: CATTWTSNSPLHF
CDR3 DNA: TGTGCCACCACCTGGACATCGAATTCACCCCTCCACTTT

J gene: TRBJ2-5
clone size: NA
D gene: TRBD2
V gene: TRBV12-3/TRBV12-4
CDR3 protein: CASRTPTSGVDF
CDR3 DNA: TGTGCCAGCAGGACGCCAACTAGCGGGGTTGACTTC

J gene: TRBJ2-7
clone size: once
D gene: NA
V gene: TRBV7-3
CDR3 protein: CASSLGGSATYEQYF
CDR3 DNA: TGTGCCAGCAGCTTAGGAGGGAGCGCGACCTACGAGCAGTACTTC

J gene: TRBJ1-1
clone size: NA
D gene: TRBD1
V gene: TRBV19
CDR3 protein: CASSIVTGHGGEAFF
CDR3 DNA: TGTGCCAGTAGTATCGTGACAGGGCACGGCGGTGAAGCTTTCTTT

J gene: TRBJ2-3
clone size: NA
D gene: NA
V gene: TRBV5-1
CDR3 protein: CASSFMNTQYF
CDR3 DNA: TGCGCCAGCAGCTTCATGAATACGCAGTATTTT

J gene: TRBJ1-4
clone size: once
D gene: TRBD1
V gene: TRBV7-2
CDR3 protein: CASSLRTGYNEKLFF
CDR3 DNA: TGTGCCAGCAGCCTGAGGACAGGTTATAATGAAAAACTGTTTTTT

J gene: TRBJ2-7
clone size: NA
D gene: NA
V gene: TRBV10-1
CDR3 protein: CASSELNLRRSYEQYF
CDR3 DNA: TGCGCCAGCAGTGAGTTAAACCTCCGACGATCCTACGAGCAGTACTTC

J gene: TRBJ2-2
clone size: few
D gene: NA
V gene: TRBV10-3
CDR3 protein: CAIYRTDINTGELFF
CDR3 DNA: TGTGCCATCTACCGGACAGACATTAACACCGGGGAGCTGTTTTTT

J gene: TRBJ1-1
clone size: NA
D gene: NA
V gene: TRBV7-8
CDR3 protein: CASNWILDTEAFF
CDR3 DNA: TGTGCCAGCAACTGGATCTTGGACACTGAAGCCTTCTTT

J gene: TRBJ2-5
clone size: few
D gene: NA
V gene: TRBV19
CDR3 protein: CASSTGQETQYF
CDR3 DNA: TGTGCCAGTAGTACCGGCCAAGAGACCCAGTACTTC

J gene: TRBJ2-2
clone size: few
D gene: NA
V gene: TRBV3-1
CDR3 protein: CASSQVSGTSTGELFF
CDR3 DNA: TGTGCCAGCAGCCAAGTCTCAGGGACAAGCACCGGGGAGCTGTTTTTT

J gene: TRBJ2-7
clone size: NA
D gene: TRBD2
V gene: TRBV29-1
CDR3 protein: CSITSGYEQYF
CDR3 DNA: TGCAGCATCACTAGCGGCTACGAGCAGTACTTC

J gene: TRBJ2-2
clone size: few
D gene: NA
V gene: TRBV7-9
CDR3 protein: CASSSPSPAQGSNTGELFF
CDR3 DNA: TGTGCCAGCAGTTCCCCATCACCCGCCCAGGGATCTAACACCGGGGAGCTGTTTTTT

J gene: TRBJ1-2
clone size: NA
D gene: NA
V gene: TRBV12-3/TRBV12-4
CDR3 protein: CASSLMPVLYGYTF
CDR3 DNA: TGTGCCAGCAGTTTAATGCCAGTTCTCTATGGCTACACCTTC

J gene: TRBJ2-7
clone size: NA
D gene: NA
V gene: TRBV11-2
CDR3 protein: CASSYGFSGNYEQYF
CDR3 DNA: TGTGCCAGCAGCTACGGATTTTCGGGAAACTACGAGCAGTACTTC

J gene: TRBJ1-1
clone size: NA
D gene: TRBD1
V gene: TRBV5-1
CDR3 protein: CASSTWTGNTEAFF
CDR3 DNA: TGCGCCAGCAGCACCTGGACAGGGAACACTGAAGCTTTCTTT

J gene: TRBJ1-6
clone size: NA
D gene: NA
V gene: TRBV20-1
CDR3 protein: CSATDPYNSPLHF
CDR3 DNA: TGCAGTGCCACGGATCCCTATAATTCACCCCTCCACTTT